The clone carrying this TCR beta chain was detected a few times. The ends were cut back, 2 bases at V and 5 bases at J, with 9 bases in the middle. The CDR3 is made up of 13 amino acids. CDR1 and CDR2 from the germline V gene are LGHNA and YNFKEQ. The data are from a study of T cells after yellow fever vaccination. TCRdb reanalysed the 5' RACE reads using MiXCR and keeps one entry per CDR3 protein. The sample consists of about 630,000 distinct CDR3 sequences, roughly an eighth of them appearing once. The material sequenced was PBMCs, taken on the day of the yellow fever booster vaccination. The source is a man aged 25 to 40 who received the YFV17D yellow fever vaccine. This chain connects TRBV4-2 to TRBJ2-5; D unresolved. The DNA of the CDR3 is TGTGCCAGCAGCCAATCACTACTGGAGACCCAGTACTTC. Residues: CASSQSLLETQYF.